The 28 T cell receptor beta chains in this list originate from one sample, sequenced in a study of blood T cells in healthy people across ages. Sample-barcoded 5' priming and a J-beta primer mix drove a second PCR of 7 to 11 cycles. TCRdb recomputed calls from the 5' RACE reads with MiXCR, one row per CDR3 protein. The data hold roughly 1,100,000 distinct CDR3 sequences, with around 27% observed a single time. This sample was also put to use in a study of T cells of mothers and their children.

Material: blood. These receptors were taken from a girl between 2 and 10 years old in good health.

The CDR3 spells CASSQDRLSSYQETQYF. The CDR3 DNA follows: TGCGCCAGCAGCCAAGACAGGCTTAGCTCGTACCAAGAGACCCAGTACTTC. The chain is built from TRBV4-3 and TRBJ2-5; D is unresolved. This CDR3 has 17 residues. CDR1 LGHNA and CDR2 YSLEER come from the germline V gene. Trimming stripped 0 bases from V and 0 bases from J, with 14 bases between.

The chain joins TRBV19 to TRBJ1-2; D unclear. The CDR3 is made up of 11 amino acids. In germline, CDR1 is LNHDA, CDR2 SQIVND (reference sequence). The chain's CDR3 is CSAVGPGGYTF. CDR3 nucleotide sequence: TGTTCTGCGGTCGGGCCGGGTGGCTACACCTTC.

This clonotype was observed at least ten times. This chain uses TRBV7-3 with TRBJ2-1; TRBD1 or TRBD2 may be the D gene (6 bases each). The germline V gene encodes CDR1 SGHTA and CDR2 FQGTGA. The CDR3 has 13 amino acids. The ends were cut back, 6 bases at V and 9 bases at J, with 15 bases in the middle. Written as DNA, the CDR3 is TGTGCCAGCAGTTTTGTAGGGGGGAGTGAGCAGTTCTTC. Translated: CASSFVGGSEQFF.

V and J are TRBV29-1 and TRBJ2-1; the D is unclear. The CDR3 is 12 residues long. V lost 4 bases, J lost 1 base, and 5 bases lay in between. CDR1 is SQVTM, CDR2 ANQGSEA, per germline. This chain's CDR3 is CSVVASYNEQFF. DNA of the CDR3: TGCAGCGTTGTAGCATCCTACAATGAGCAGTTCTTC.

This chain uses TRBV6-6 with TRBJ1-2; tentatively, D is TRBD1 (6 bases). Trimming took 6 bases from V and 9 from J, leaving 20 bases between them. CDR3 length: 14 amino acids. Per germline, CDR1 MNHNY and CDR2 SVGAGI (reference sequence). CDR3 region: CASSGRGDPARYTF. The CDR3 bases are TGTGCCAGCAGCGGCAGGGGCGACCCGGCCCGCTACACCTTC.

V is TRBV2 and J is TRBJ1-5; no clear D. V lost 3 bases and J lost 15, with 18 bases in between. In germline, CDR1 is SNHLY, CDR2 FYNNEI. This CDR3 region has 13 residues. The CDR3 sequence is CASSDGGPVTGHF. CDR3 in DNA: TGTGCCAGCAGTGATGGCGGCCCCGTAACCGGGCATTTT.

The V and J genes are TRBV9 and TRBJ1-2; perhaps TRBD1 as D (5 bases). This CDR3 spans 14 amino acids. CDR1 SGDLS and CDR2 YYNGEE come from the germline V gene. V was pared by 4 bases and J by 4 bases, with 14 bases between. CDR3 sequence (DNA): TGTGCCAGCAGCTCCCTCGGGGGATTCTATGGCTACACCTTC. Amino acids: CASSSLGGFYGYTF.

The chain joins TRBV20-1 to TRBJ2-5; 7 bases are a match to TRBD2. The DNA end lines up better with TRBJ2-1; the J call may be wrong. This CDR3 spans 18 amino acids. The germline V gene has CDR1 DFQATT and CDR2 SNEGSKA (reference sequence). DNA of the CDR3: TGCAGTGCTAGTTTTTTGCTTGAGCGGGACCCTTTGGGCAATGAGCAGTTCTTC. The encoded protein is CSASFLLERDPLGNEQFF.

This clonotype was counted only a few times. The chain recombines TRBV7-9 with TRBJ2-5, with no clear D. The J call may be in error: the DNA end matches TRBJ2-7 better. CDR3 length: 15 residues. Germline V gene data show CDR1 as SEHNR and CDR2 as FQNEAQ (reference sequence). CDR3 nucleotide sequence: TGTGCCAGCAGCCCCCGGTTGGAGCGATCCTACGAGCAGTACTTC. As protein: CASSPRLERSYEQYF.

The rearrangement joins TRBV28 to TRBJ2-7, with 7 bases fitting TRBD2. This CDR3 spans 15 amino acids. Germline V gene lookup returns CDR1 MDHEN and CDR2 SYDVKM. The trim removed 6 bases at V and 0 bases at J, leaving 8 bases unmatched. The CDR3 spells CASRRTSGNSYEQYF. The CDR3 bases are TGTGCCAGCAGGAGGACGAGCGGGAACTCCTACGAGCAGTACTTC.

Only a few counts were recorded for this clonotype. The chain couples TRBV12-3 or TRBV12-4 to TRBJ2-5, with TRBD1 matching 7 bases. Germline trimming cut 1 base from V and 3 bases from J; bases unmatched to any gene: 8. The CDR3 covers 16 residues. CDR3 sequence: CASSLVLFQGEETQYF. The CDR3 nucleotides are TGTGCCAGCAGTTTAGTCCTATTCCAGGGGGAAGAGACCCAGTACTTC.

This clonotype came up many times. The rearrangement joins TRBV3-1 to TRBJ2-1; a weak D match, TRBD1 (6 bases). CDR3 length: 15 residues. From germline, CDR1 is LGHDT and CDR2 YNNKEL (reference sequence). V gave up 4 bases and J gave up 0 bases, with 10 bases separating them. CDR3 in amino acids: CASSLGQSSYNEQFF. The CDR3 DNA is TGTGCCAGCAGCCTAGGACAGAGCTCCTACAATGAGCAGTTCTTC.

The CDR3 loop is CAISTGLAGGGEQYF. The CDR3 region has the DNA TGTGCCATCAGTACCGGACTAGCGGGAGGGGGCGAGCAGTACTTC. The chain uses TRBV10-3 and TRBJ2-7, with 15 bases lining up with TRBD2. The germline gives CDR1 ENHRY, CDR2 SYGVKD. V lost 5 bases to trimming and J lost 6 bases; unmatched junction nucleotides: 5. The CDR3 has 15 amino acids.

This clonotype came up a few times. This sequence joins TRBV9 and TRBJ1-2; tentative D call: TRBD1 (5 bases). V lost 0 bases, J lost 7 bases, and 10 bases lay in between. This CDR3 comprises 13 residues. Germline assignment: CDR1 SGDLS and CDR2 YYNGEE. CDR3 sequence (DNA): TGTGCCAGCAGCGTAGCCCAGGGCGGTGGCTACACCTTC. Its protein product is CASSVAQGGGYTF.

The chain couples TRBV6-5 to TRBJ1-4, with a weak D call TRBD1 (5 bases). Germline values: CDR1 MNHEY, CDR2 SVGAGI. The CDR3 covers 18 residues. Trimming shortened V by 0 bases and J by 5 bases, and 19 bases separated the two germline ends. The CDR3 sequence is CASSYSIQSTVVNEKLFF. The DNA for the CDR3 is TGTGCCAGCAGTTACTCGATTCAATCGACAGTTGTGAATGAAAAACTGTTTTTT.

The rearrangement links TRBV3-1 to TRBJ2-5, with D perhaps assigned TRBD1 or TRBD2 (6 bases each). V dropped 4 bases and J dropped 3 bases, with 15 bases sitting between them. The length of the CDR3 is 15 residues. Germline CDR1 is LGHDT and CDR2 is YNNKEL (reference sequence). CDR3 protein: CASSPLGGREETQYF. DNA of the CDR3: TGTGCCAGCAGCCCCCTAGGGGGGCGCGAAGAGACCCAGTACTTC.

This clonotype was seen more than once but under ten times. The chain links TRBV20-1 to TRBJ1-2, with D uncertain. The CDR3 spans 13 residues. The V gene lost 4 bases and the J gene lost 8 bases, with 17 bases spanning the gap. Germline assignment: CDR1 DFQATT and CDR2 SNEGSKA (reference sequence). CDR3 DNA: TGCAGTGCTACATTAGACTCCCTCGCAGGCTACACCTTC. Protein sequence: CSATLDSLAGYTF.

This clonotype has more than one count but fewer than ten. The CDR3: CSARARSGGLTGELFF. The CDR3 coding sequence is TGCAGTGCTAGAGCTAGGTCCGGGGGCCTCACCGGGGAGCTGTTTTTT. V and J are TRBV20-1 and TRBJ2-2, with D possibly called TRBD1 or TRBD2 (6 bases each). CDR3 length: 16 residues. Germline assignment: CDR1 DFQATT and CDR2 SNEGSKA (reference sequence). Trimming shortened V by 1 base and J by 4 bases, and 16 bases separated the two germline ends.

The chain has TRBV12-3 or TRBV12-4 and TRBJ2-1, with D tentatively TRBD2 (6 bases). V was cut by 6 bases and J by 8 bases, with 8 bases left in between. CDR3 length: 11 residues. For the CDR3, the DNA is TGTGCCAGCAGGCGGGGTTATGAGCAGTTCTTC. This codes for CASRRGYEQFF.

The chain combines TRBV9 with TRBJ1-5, with D tentatively TRBD1 (5 bases). Germline CDR1 is SGDLS and CDR2 is YYNGEE. The length of the CDR3 is 15 residues. V gave up 0 bases and J gave up 7 bases, with 14 bases separating them. The CDR3 spells CASSVEGQLGQPQHF. The CDR3, as DNA: TGTGCCAGCAGCGTAGAGGGGCAATTAGGGCAGCCCCAGCATTTT.

Of note for this clonotype: The junction does not match germline at one end; this may be a read error. This rearrangement joins TRBV6-2 or TRBV6-3 to TRBJ1-1; possibly TRBD1 for D (5 bases). The CDR3 consists of 13 residues. Germline V gene data show CDR1 as MNHEY and CDR2 as SVGEGT. The chain's CDR3 is CASSLGLNTEVFF. The CDR3 DNA follows: TGTGCCAGTTCGTTGGGGCTGAACACTGAAGTTTTCTTT.

This clonotype was picked up many times. This chain uses TRBV7-9 with TRBJ2-4; 9 bases match TRBD1. CDR3 length: 14 amino acids. V shed 5 bases, J shed 6 bases, and the junction held 5 bases outside the gene matches. Looked up from germline, CDR1 is SEHNR and CDR2 is FQNEAQ (reference sequence). The CDR3 region has the DNA TGTGCCAGCAGCCTACCGGGACAGGGAAACATTCAGTACTTC. Amino acid sequence: CASSLPGQGNIQYF.

This chain connects TRBV29-1 to TRBJ1-2, with D perhaps matching TRBD1 (5 bases). The CDR3 extends over 13 amino acids. V gave up 4 bases and J gave up 3 bases, with 12 bases separating them. Germline loops: CDR1 SQVTM, CDR2 ANQGSEA. The CDR3 reads CSVAIGTDYGYTF. DNA for the CDR3: TGCAGCGTTGCAATTGGGACCGACTATGGCTACACCTTC.

This clonotype was counted between two and nine times. J is TRBJ2-7 and V is TRBV10-3; 8 nucleotides align to TRBD2. CDR1 is ENHRY, CDR2 SYGVKD, per germline. The CDR3 extends over 14 amino acids. The V segment lost 3 bases and the J segment 5 bases; nucleotides outside the gene matches: 6. Here the CDR3 reads CAISDRSGSDEQYF. DNA for the CDR3: TGTGCCATCAGTGACCGGAGCGGGAGCGACGAGCAGTACTTC.

This clonotype appeared many times. The rearrangement joins TRBV6-6 to TRBJ1-4; no clear D. With 1 base removed from V and 4 bases from J, the gap between germline ends came to 10 bases. This CDR3 contains 15 residues. Germline-derived CDR1 and CDR2 are MNHNY and SVGAGI (reference sequence). CDR3 loop: CASSYFATINEKLFF. The DNA of the CDR3 is TGTGCCAGCAGTTACTTTGCGACCATTAATGAAAAACTGTTTTTT.

The CDR3 region is CSARGQIMNTEAFF. CDR3 in DNA: TGCAGTGCTCGAGGACAGATCATGAACACTGAAGCTTTCTTT. The gene calls are TRBV20-1 and TRBJ1-1; TRBD1 might be the D (6 bases). Germline V gene sequence: CDR1 DFQATT, CDR2 SNEGSKA (reference sequence). The length of the CDR3 is 14 residues. Trimming took 5 bases from V and 0 from J, leaving 13 bases between them.

The chain recombines TRBV7-9 with TRBJ2-7; D might be TRBD1 or TRBD2, each matching 5 bases. V was shortened by 3 bases and J by 4 bases, with 13 bases between the two germline ends. Germline V gene sequence: CDR1 SEHNR, CDR2 FQNEAQ (reference sequence). This CDR3 is 14 amino acids long. CDR3 nucleotides: TGTGCCAGCAGCTTCACGGGGCGTGAATACGAGCAGTACTTC. It translates to CASSFTGREYEQYF.

With regard to this clonotype: Its ends do not fully match the called genes, so a read error is possible. The genes are TRBV27 and TRBJ2-5, with a possible D match to TRBD1 (5 bases). CDR1 is MNHEY and CDR2 is SMNVEV in the germline V gene (reference sequence). The CDR3 is 15 amino acids. Here the CDR3 DNA reads TGTGCTAGCAGTTTGACAGCACTGTACCAAGAGACCCAGTACTTC. Translation: CASSLTALYQETQYF.